These 26 T cell receptor beta chains originate from one sample sequenced in a study of beta chain features in type 1 diabetes (dated 2018 in TCRdb). These receptors lack a known antigen. The library was built by means of the immunoSEQ multiplex PCR assay. The entire isolated RNA was reverse transcribed using the High Capacity cDNA Reverse Transcription Kit, and thus expressed TCRB transcripts were sequenced. In its TCRdb copy, this immuneACCESS table keeps in-frame sequences only and misses some clones. Where compared with another copy, unresolved V genes explain less than half of these, and the others have no known cause. Recorded for this sample are over 150,000 clones; 7.8% of them occurred a single time. Roughly 1% of the sample goes to the ten largest clones. The paper's findings and limits, for the study overall: A moderate but significant shortening of TCRB CDR3 length was observed in type 1 diabetes patients in all four CD4+ subsets.

Sequencing was performed on central memory CD4+ T cells from blood. The receptors derive from a woman in her thirties or forties with type 1 diabetes.

The chain uses TRBV11-1 and TRBJ1-1; tentatively, D is TRBD1 (5 bases). Trimming pared 1 base from V and 5 bases from J, leaving 11 bases between. Germline V lookup: CDR1 SGHAT, CDR2 FQDESV (reference sequence). This CDR3 region has 14 residues. In DNA form, the CDR3 reads TGTGCCAGCAGCTTAGAGGGGAAGGGGACTGAAGCTTTCTTT. Protein: CASSLEGKGTEAFF.

The chain employs TRBV25-1 and TRBJ2-3; D gene uncertain. The CDR3 spans 15 residues. Trimming took 5 bases from V and 4 from J, leaving 16 bases between them. Germline CDR1 and CDR2: MGHDK and SYGVNS. DNA for the CDR3: TGTGCCAGCAGTAAGTTCGTGACTGCATCAGATACGCAGTATTTT. Residues: CASSKFVTASDTQYF.

A word on this clone: This same CDR3 is encoded by further DNA sequences in the sample. The J gene is TRBJ1-5, the V gene TRBV18; D gene uncertain. V lost 3 bases and J lost 7, with 13 bases in between. The CDR3 spans 14 residues. The germline V gene encodes CDR1 KGHSH and CDR2 LQKENI. CDR3 residues: CASSPQRVGQPQHF. CDR3 DNA sequence: TGTGCCAGCTCACCCCAGAGGGTAGGGCAGCCCCAGCATTTT.

This clone showed up just a few times. V is TRBV7-2 and J is TRBJ2-7; D gene uncertain. Germline V lookup: CDR1 SGHTA, CDR2 FQGNSA. Trimming removed 8 bases from V and 2 bases from J, with 13 bases in between. CDR3 size: 13 residues. The CDR3 DNA sequence: TGTGCCAGCTGGAGAGTGGGTACCTACGAGCAGTACTTC. Its protein product is CASWRVGTYEQYF.

This clone has more than one count but fewer than ten. V and J are TRBV2 and TRBJ2-3; 9 nucleotides line up with TRBD1. Germline V gives CDR1 SNHLY, CDR2 FYNNEI. V dropped 6 bases and J dropped 3; count of bases not matched to a gene: 10. The length of the CDR3 is 16 residues. The CDR3 DNA sequence: TGTGCCAGCAGAAATCCGGGACAGGGTAGGACAGATACGCAGTATTTT. This sequence encodes CASRNPGQGRTDTQYF.

This clone occurred a few times. This sequence joins TRBV5-1 and TRBJ1-5; the D gene is possibly TRBD1 (5 bases). V lost 2 bases and J 7 bases, leaving 10 bases between the germline ends. There are 13 residues in the CDR3. Germline-derived CDR1 and CDR2 are SGHRS and YFSETQ. CDR3 region: CASSFEGEQPQHF. The CDR3 DNA follows: TGCGCCAGCAGCTTTGAAGGGGAACAGCCCCAGCATTTT.

The chain combines TRBV7-2 with TRBJ2-3; D is ambiguous. Deletions cut 1 base from V and 0 bases from J, with 14 bases between. The CDR3 has 17 residues. CDR1 is SGHTA, CDR2 FQGNSA, per germline. CDR3 protein: CASSLVGQASSTDTQYF. The CDR3 DNA follows: TGTGCCAGCAGCTTAGTCGGTCAGGCCAGTAGCACAGATACGCAGTATTTT. Variable domain in full (rest from reference TRBV7-2 and TRBJ2-3): GAGVSQSPSNKVTEKGKDVELRCDPISGHTALYWYRQSLGQGLEFLIYFQGNSAPDKSGLPSDRFSAERTGGSVSTLTIQRTQQEDSAVYLCASSLVGQASSTDTQYFGPGTRLTVL.

This clone was counted at least ten times. The chain employs TRBV27 and TRBJ2-7; 8 bases map to TRBD1. From germline, CDR1 is MNHEY and CDR2 SMNVEV (reference sequence). J lost 2 bases, V lost 5 bases, and 5 bases had no gene match. The CDR3 is made up of 14 amino acids. The CDR3 bases are TGTGCCAGCAGTGCGGGACAGGACCCCTACGAGCAGTACTTC. Its translation: CASSAGQDPYEQYF.

The chain combines TRBV27 with TRBJ2-7, with D possibly being TRBD1 (5 bases). The germline V and J ends were trimmed by 6 bases and 7 bases, with 19 bases remaining between them. The germline V gene encodes CDR1 MNHEY and CDR2 SMNVEV (reference sequence). The CDR3 covers 14 residues. DNA for the CDR3: TGTGCCAGCAGAGGCTTCCCGAATGGGGCTGAGCAGTACTTC. Translation gives CASRGFPNGAEQYF.

J is TRBJ2-3 and V is TRBV10-3; 8 bases are a match to TRBD1. Germline CDR1 and CDR2: ENHRY and SYGVKD. CDR3 length equals 14 residues. J lost 0 bases, V lost 11 bases, and 7 bases had no gene match. The CDR3 loop reads CAVGQGFSTDTQYF. In DNA, the CDR3 is TGTGCCGTCGGACAGGGCTTCAGCACAGATACGCAGTATTTT.

The genes are TRBV5-1 and TRBJ2-2, with D possibly being TRBD1 (6 bases). Trimming stripped 4 bases from V and 5 bases from J, with 12 bases between. This CDR3 is built from 14 residues. Germline lookup yields CDR1 SGHRS and CDR2 YFSETQ. The DNA of the CDR3 is TGCGCCAGCAGCCAAAACAGGGAAACCGGGGAGCTGTTTTTT. Its protein product is CASSQNRETGELFF.

This rearrangement joins TRBV19 to TRBJ1-1, with D possibly being TRBD1 (5 bases). The germline V gene has CDR1 LNHDA and CDR2 SQIVND (reference sequence). The V and J ends lost 11 bases and 5 bases respectively, with 12 bases between them. This CDR3 is 11 amino acids long. In DNA, the CDR3 is TGTGCCTCCAGGGATGTAACTGAAGCTTTCTTT. It translates to CASRDVTEAFF.

This chain's CDR3 is CASSLGSSVYEQYF. The CDR3 nucleotides are TGCGCCAGCAGCTTGGGTTCTAGCGTTTACGAGCAGTACTTC. The chain carries TRBV5-1 and TRBJ2-7, with a weak D call TRBD2 (6 bases). This CDR3 is built from 14 residues. Trimming pared 0 bases from V and 4 bases from J, leaving 11 bases between. The germline CDR1 and CDR2 sequences are SGHRS and YFSETQ. Looking up the rest from reference TRBV5-1 and TRBJ2-7 gives the full variable domain: KAGVTQTPRYLIKTRGQQVTLSCSPISGHRSVSWYQQTPGQGLQFLFEYFSETQRNKGNFPGRFSGRQFSNSRSEMNVSTLELGDSALYLCASSLGSSVYEQYFGPGTRLTVT.

The sample holds a few counts of this clone. V usage is TRBV28 and J usage is TRBJ1-2; TRBD1 matches 7 bases. CDR1 and CDR2 (germline): MDHEN, SYDVKM. The CDR3 runs to 13 residues. Trimming cost V 6 bases and J 4 bases; bases outside gene matches: 5. CDR3 region: CASRPGTVYGYTF. The CDR3 coding sequence is TGTGCCAGCAGGCCCGGGACAGTCTATGGCTACACCTTC.

The chain couples TRBV6-5 to TRBJ2-1, with D possibly TRBD2 on 5 matching bases. The germline CDR1 and CDR2 sequences are MNHEY and SVGAGI. V lost 5 bases and J 9 bases, leaving 17 bases between the germline ends. The CDR3 covers 14 residues. The CDR3 here is CASSRDLSSGEQFF. The CDR3 DNA is TGTGCCAGCAGTCGGGATCTTAGCTCGGGTGAGCAGTTCTTC.

This clone was picked up a small number of times. The rearrangement joins TRBV2 to TRBJ2-3; possible D gene TRBD1, 5 bases. V dropped 6 bases and J dropped 3 bases, with 16 bases sitting between them. Germline V gene data show CDR1 as SNHLY and CDR2 as FYNNEI. This CDR3 contains 15 residues. This CDR3 is CASRGKGLGTDTQYF. CDR3 coding DNA: TGTGCCAGCAGGGGGAAGGGGTTGGGGACAGATACGCAGTATTTT. The complete variable domain, with remaining parts taken from reference TRBV2 and TRBJ2-3, reads EPEVTQTPSHQVTQMGQEVILRCVPISNHLYFYWYRQILGQKVEFLVSFYNNEISEKSEIFDDQFSVERPDGSNFTLKIRSTKLEDSAMYFCASRGKGLGTDTQYFGPGTRLTVL.

This clone has more than one count but fewer than ten. The DNA of the CDR3 is TGCAGCGTTGAGCGGGACTCCTACGAGCAGTACTTC. This translates into CSVERDSYEQYF. The J gene is TRBJ2-5, the V gene TRBV29-1; maybe TRBD2 (6 bases). The DNA matches TRBJ2-7 better at its end, which makes the J call doubtful. The CDR3 consists of 12 residues. The germline gives CDR1 SQVTM, CDR2 ANQGSEA.

V and J are TRBV7-2 and TRBJ2-3; 8 bases are a match to TRBD2. Germline CDR1 reads SGHTA; CDR2 reads FQGNSA. This CDR3 spans 16 amino acids. The junction had 7 bases not matched to a gene; V was cut back by 5 bases and J by 0 bases. The CDR3 DNA reads as TGTGCCAGCAGCCGAGGAGCGGGAGTGAGCACAGATACGCAGTATTTT. Translated, it gives CASSRGAGVSTDTQYF. The full variable domain, rest sourced from reference TRBV7-2 and TRBJ2-3, is GAGVSQSPSNKVTEKGKDVELRCDPISGHTALYWYRQSLGQGLEFLIYFQGNSAPDKSGLPSDRFSAERTGGSVSTLTIQRTQQEDSAVYLCASSRGAGVSTDTQYFGPGTRLTVL.

This clone was detected only a few times. In nucleotides, the CDR3 is TGTGCCAGCAACGTGGAGGGGACCCACTACGAGCAGTACTTC. It specifies CASNVEGTHYEQYF. The chain uses TRBV14 and TRBJ2-7; tentative D call: TRBD2 (6 bases). Trimming stripped 7 bases from V and 3 bases from J, with 16 bases between. The V gene's germline CDR1 is SGHDN and CDR2 FVKESK. The CDR3 sequence is 14 residues long. The variable domain in full, completed from reference TRBV14 and TRBJ2-7, reads EAGVTQFPSHSVIEKGQTVTLRCDPISGHDNLYWYRRVMGKEIKFLLHFVKESKQDESGMPNNRFLAERTGGTYSTLKVQPAELEDSGVYFCASNVEGTHYEQYFGPGTRLTVT.

This clone was seen only a few times. The chain recombines TRBV4-1 with TRBJ2-3; D is unresolved. Trimming cost V 0 bases and J 2 bases, with 12 bases left between them. Germline V gene sequence: CDR1 MGHRA, CDR2 YSYEKL. The CDR3 runs 16 residues. This CDR3 reads CASSQDRDFFTDTQYF. CDR3 DNA: TGCGCCAGCAGCCAAGATCGCGACTTTTTCACAGATACGCAGTATTTT.

This clone was detected only a few times. The chain links TRBV7-9 to TRBJ1-2; TRBD1 might be the D (5 bases). Trimming removed 3 bases from V and 2 bases from J, with 10 bases in between. From germline, CDR1 is SEHNR and CDR2 FQNEAQ (reference sequence). This CDR3 spans 14 amino acids. The CDR3: CASSLEGRNYGYTF. Here the CDR3 DNA reads TGTGCCAGCAGCTTGGAGGGACGGAACTATGGCTACACCTTC.

This clone was found a few times. The chain recombines TRBV19 with TRBJ1-1; 9 nucleotides line up with TRBD1. The CDR3 totals 13 residues. The germline V gene has CDR1 LNHDA and CDR2 SQIVND (reference sequence). The V gene end was trimmed by 6 bases and the J gene end by 11 bases; junction bases not matched to a gene: 10. The CDR3 nucleotides read TGTGCCAGTAGGACGGAGGGACAGGGTTGGGCTTTCTTT. It specifies CASRTEGQGWAFF.

The rearrangement uses TRBV27 and TRBJ2-7; 7 nucleotides line up with TRBD2. Germline V gene lookup returns CDR1 MNHEY and CDR2 SMNVEV (reference sequence). Germline trimming cut 5 bases from V and 3 bases from J; bases unmatched to any gene: 10. The length of the CDR3 is 15 residues. Here the CDR3 reads CASSPLGLDSYEQYF. The CDR3 DNA reads TGTGCCAGCAGTCCCCTTGGACTAGACAGCTACGAGCAGTACTTC.

Only a few counts were recorded for this clone. DNA for the CDR3: TGTGCCAGCAGCGTAGGACAGCCTAATATGAACACTGAAGCTTTCTTT. It yields the protein CASSVGQPNMNTEAFF. This rearrangement joins TRBV9 to TRBJ1-1, with a tentative D call TRBD1 (5 bases). Germline V gene lookup returns CDR1 SGDLS and CDR2 YYNGEE. Trimming removed 0 bases from V and 0 bases from J, with 12 bases in between. This CDR3 contains 16 residues. Full variable domain (outside the CDR3, taken from reference TRBV9 and TRBJ1-1): DSGVTQTPKHLITATGQRVTLRCSPRSGDLSVYWYQQSLDQGLQFLIQYYNGEERAKGNILERFSAQQFPDLHSELNLSSLELGDSALYFCASSVGQPNMNTEAFFGQGTRLTVV.

The chain is built from TRBV6-6 and TRBJ2-5; D perhaps matches TRBD1 (6 bases). The V gene's germline CDR1 is MNHNY and CDR2 SVGAGI (reference sequence). The CDR3 is 15 residues long. Between the trimmed V and J ends, which lost 2 bases and 5 bases, there was a span of 15 bases. The CDR3 region has the DNA TGTGCCAGCAGTTACGACCCCAGGGGCTTGGAGACCCAGTACTTC. This gives the protein CASSYDPRGLETQYF.

This clone was counted between two and nine times. J is TRBJ1-5 and V is TRBV7-9, with no clear D. The CDR3 runs 14 residues. In germline, CDR1 is SEHNR, CDR2 FQNEAQ (reference sequence). Trimming shortened V by 5 bases and J by 2 bases, and 10 bases separated the two germline ends. CDR3 region: CASSRAGGNQPQHF. CDR3 nucleotide sequence: TGTGCCAGCAGCCGCGCGGGCGGCAATCAGCCCCAGCATTTT.